This paragraph reports one T cell receptor beta chain. Its antigen is currently unknown. Germline V CDR1 and CDR2: MDHEN, SYDVKM. The CDR3 totals 13 residues. The ends lost 7 bases at V and 5 bases at J; junction bases unmatched: 6. The repertoire was sequenced with immunoSEQ multiplex PCR; TCRdb's copy has only in-frame clones and lacks some. The sample shows some 180,000 clones, around 92% of them seen only once. This entry is derived from a study of T cell responses to AZD1222 COVID-19 vaccine. As for the study in general: Whether given at about 4 or about 12 weeks, second doses were pooled.

Study conclusions and caveats: No repertoire was sampled before or during the peak T cell response, only after it. Baseline seropositivity characterized only a handful of AZD1222 recipients. Females outnumbered males among donors, who were mostly white British; clonal diversity was possibly underestimated.

This chain connects TRBV28 to TRBJ1-2; 8 positions match TRBD1. The source of this sequence is an adult in good health. The source material was peripheral blood, sampled on day 0 of AZD1222 vaccination. CDR3 sequence reads: CASNDRGPYGYTF. Written as DNA, the CDR3 is TGTGCCAGCAACGACAGGGGCCCATATGGCTACACCTTC.